Listed here is a single T cell receptor beta chain. This sample is drawn from a study of long-term antiretroviral therapy in people with HIV. At least one PBMC sample before ART and at least two after were required. With survey level as its setting, the immunoSEQ assay was v3.0. The data were produced by immunoSEQ multiplex PCR, yet TCRdb's version contains in-frame clones alone and is incomplete. The sample holds around 25,000 clones, 85% seen once. The origin of this receptor is a man in his forties with HIV. Sequenced here: unsorted PBMCs, sampled 2.3 years after starting antiretroviral therapy.

The CDR3 sequence: CASSWGRPTEAFF. The CDR3 region has the DNA TGTGCCAGCAGCTGGGGACGACCCACTGAAGCTTTCTTT. The chain couples TRBV7-9 to TRBJ1-1, with a tentative D call TRBD1 (5 bases). Germline-derived CDR1 and CDR2 are SEHNR and FQNEAQ (reference sequence). This CDR3 region has 13 residues. The germline V and J ends were trimmed by 4 bases and 4 bases, with 10 bases remaining between them.